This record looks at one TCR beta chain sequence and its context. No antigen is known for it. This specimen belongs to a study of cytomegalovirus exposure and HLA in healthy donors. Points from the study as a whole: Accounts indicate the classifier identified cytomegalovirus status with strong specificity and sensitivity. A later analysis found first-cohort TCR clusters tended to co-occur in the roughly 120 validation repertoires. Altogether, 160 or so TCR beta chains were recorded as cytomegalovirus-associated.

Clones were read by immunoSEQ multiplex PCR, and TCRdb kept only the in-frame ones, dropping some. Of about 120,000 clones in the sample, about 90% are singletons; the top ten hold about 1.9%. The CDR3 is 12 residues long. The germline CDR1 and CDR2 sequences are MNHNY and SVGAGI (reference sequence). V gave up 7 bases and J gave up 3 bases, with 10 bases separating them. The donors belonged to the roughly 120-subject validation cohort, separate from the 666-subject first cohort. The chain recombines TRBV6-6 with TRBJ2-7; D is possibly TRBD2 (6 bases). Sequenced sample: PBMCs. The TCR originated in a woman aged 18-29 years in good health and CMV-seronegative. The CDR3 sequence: CASTRDLYEQYF. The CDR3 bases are TGTGCCAGCACGCGGGATCTCTACGAGCAGTACTTC.